This T cell receptor (beta chain) comes out of a study of regulatory T cells in long-lasting Graves disease. Whole-study context: Antithyroid drug exposure in newly diagnosed Graves' patients had lasted under 3 months.

Time point in this sample: newly diagnosed GD, antithyroid drugs for less than 3 months. Researchers made the TCR library from RNA that was extracted from PBMCs. As collected, the peripheral blood samples measured roughly 8.6 milliliters each and went into EDTA tubes. Construction of TCR beta libraries relied on iRepertoire HTBI primers and on Arm-PCR targeting CDR3 regions. TCRdb itself ran the multiplex PCR reads through MiXCR, one entry per CDR3 protein. The sample lists about 300,000 distinct CDR3 sequences, 15% to 20% occurring once. The table lists this clonotype with many counts. Its target is not known. This CDR3 has 19 amino acids. V lost 1 base and J lost 0; bases outside the gene matches: 12. Findings of the study overall: A greater number of public clonotypes (over 2,500) was shared by persistent patients than by new patients (around 1,000). TRBV28, TRBJ1-2 and TRBJ2-5 were segments that persistent disease favored.

The chain recombines TRBV12-3 or TRBV12-4 with TRBJ1-5; 7 bases fit TRBD1. The receptor was derived from a female donor with Graves disease. The source material was peripheral blood mononuclear cells (PBMCs), sampled at new diagnosis, from a patient treated with antithyroid drugs. The CDR3 region is CASSLEKGQVLYSNQPQHF. Here the CDR3 DNA reads TGTGCCAGCAGTTTAGAAAAAGGACAGGTACTGTATAGCAATCAGCCCCAGCATTTT.